The clone carrying this T cell receptor (beta chain) appeared a single time. Its antigen remains unidentified. It was from PBMCs that CD4+ and CD8+ T cells were sorted. Extracted from the samples, RNA was reverse transcribed into cDNA to serve as the sequencing template. Sequencing used immunoSEQ multiplex PCR; TCRdb keeps in-frame clones, though not all of them. Of 130,000 to 150,000 clones listed, approximately 65% are singletons. Between the trimmed V and J ends, which lost 0 bases and 3 bases, there was a span of 6 bases. The CDR3 runs 14 residues. Germline values: CDR1 MGHRA, CDR2 YSYEKL. This record comes from a study of CD8+ T cells in alopecia areata. General study points: Affected scalp, especially in alopecia totalis/universalis, had a higher clonality than normal scalp did. Among patients, TCR sharing was less clear than in mice, a difference possibly due in part to HLA diversity in the patient population. Scalp specimens additionally yield sequences from normal skin's resident alphabeta T cells.

The chain combines TRBV4-1 with TRBJ2-1; D is undetermined. The sample comprised CD8+ T cells sorted from blood. This sequence originates from a human donor in good health. DNA of the CDR3: TGCGCCAGCAGCCAAGAGGGTGGCTACAATGAGCAGTTCTTC. Translated, it gives CASSQEGGYNEQFF.